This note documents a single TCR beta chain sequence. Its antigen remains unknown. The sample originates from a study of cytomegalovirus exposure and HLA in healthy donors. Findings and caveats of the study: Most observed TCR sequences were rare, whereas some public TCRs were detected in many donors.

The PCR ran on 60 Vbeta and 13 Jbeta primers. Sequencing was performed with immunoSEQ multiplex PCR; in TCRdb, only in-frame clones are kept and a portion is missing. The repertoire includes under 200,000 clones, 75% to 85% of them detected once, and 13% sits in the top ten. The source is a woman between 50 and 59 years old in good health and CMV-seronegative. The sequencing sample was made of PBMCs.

The CDR3 DNA follows: TGTGCCAGCAGCTTAGTTGACGGGGGCAATGAGCAGTTCTTC. It translates to CASSLVDGGNEQFF. The genes are TRBV5-4 and TRBJ2-1, with D perhaps matching TRBD2 (6 bases). V was pared by 2 bases and J by 6 bases, with 12 bases between. CDR3 length: 14 residues. Germline V gene data show CDR1 as SGHNT and CDR2 as YYREEE (reference sequence).